These T cell receptor beta chains were read from a single sample in a study of T cells in Graves' hyperthyroidism and ophthalmopathy. MiXCR, run by TCRdb on the multiplex PCR reads, gives a single entry per CDR3 protein. The sample consists of about 700,000 distinct CDR3 sequences, 13% to 15% of them appearing once. The material sequenced was blood. The receptors shown here come from a woman between 18 and 29 years old with Graves' hyperthyroidism. CDR3s leave out the opening cysteine and the closing phenylalanine or tryptophan.

j_gene,v_gene,CDR3aa
TRBJ1-2,TRBV7-2,ASSFGTVDNGYT
TRBJ2-1,TRBV29-1,SVVTRVSYNEQF
TRBJ2-1,TRBV18,ASSAGLASDEQF
TRBJ1-1,TRBV2,ASRPLYGRAF
TRBJ2-4,TRBV27,ASSFNPRGSNIQY
TRBJ2-7,TRBV29-1,SGMITGTGAYEQY
TRBJ2-2,TRBV11-2,ASSLASGRAHGELF
TRBJ2-1,TRBV27,ASSLFSSGANEQF
TRBJ2-1,TRBV9,ASSDSGGYNEQF
TRBJ1-1,TRBV4-3,ASSHTAGGTEAF
TRBJ2-1,TRBV14,ASSQRDRSGQF
TRBJ2-7,TRBV7-9,ASSLESGYEQY
TRBJ2-7,TRBV20-1,SAKSPPYSEQY
TRBJ1-4,TRBV6-2/TRBV6-3,ASSPPGRGEKLF
TRBJ2-1,TRBV29-1,SVLSKLYNEQF
TRBJ1-1,TRBV20-1,SARDPTGRTEAF
TRBJ1-5,TRBV6-1,ASSPTGRYQPQH
TRBJ2-2,TRBV2,ASRVTEELF
TRBJ2-7,TRBV6-1,ASEDRASYEQY
TRBJ2-1,TRBV3-1,ASSQDRLGLAVSSYNEQF
TRBJ2-2,TRBV7-2,ASSFQLGQQGGKLF
TRBJ2-3,TRBV18,ASSPPRRDTQY
TRBJ1-5,TRBV20-1,SAREGGDQPQH
TRBJ2-5,TRBV11-2,ASSSGGISGTETQY
TRBJ2-7,TRBV6-1,ASSARAGSPYEQY
TRBJ2-1,TRBV30,AWSPRTILDYNEQF
TRBJ1-1,TRBV28,ASRRDSGNTEAF
TRBJ2-5,TRBV10-2,ASSESGLGQETQY
TRBJ1-1,TRBV30,AWSGSENTEAF